This is a list of T cell receptor beta chains from one sample in a study of cytomegalovirus exposure and HLA in healthy donors. Clones were sequenced by immunoSEQ multiplex PCR, and TCRdb holds only the in-frame ones, with some missing. Found here are about 100,000 clones, approximately 78% of them singletons; the top ten hold around 0.74%. The sample taken for sequencing was PBMCs. These receptors were collected from a woman aged 55-75 years in good health and CMV-seronegative. Both conserved end residues are part of each CDR3. Fields, in order: V gene, CDR3 length, J gene, D gene, clone size, CDR3 protein, CDR3 DNA. D genes are given only for firm matches. Size tells how often a clone was seen (once, few, many) or the class of an expanded clone, and some rows leave it out.

v_gene: TRBV30
len: 18
j_gene: TRBJ2-1
d_gene: TRBD2
abundance: NA
CDR3aa: CAWSGLAGGYASYNEQFF
CDR3nt: TGTGCCTGGAGTGGACTAGCGGGAGGCTATGCCTCCTACAATGAGCAGTTCTTC

v_gene: TRBV4-3
len: 15
j_gene: TRBJ2-2
d_gene: TRBD1
abundance: NA
CDR3aa: CASSQRDRYTGELFF
CDR3nt: TGCGCCAGCAGCCAAAGGGACAGGTACACCGGGGAGCTGTTTTTT

v_gene: TRBV6-5
len: 15
j_gene: TRBJ1-6
d_gene: NA
abundance: NA
CDR3aa: CASSYSRARGSPLHF
CDR3nt: TGTGCCAGCAGTTACTCGCGGGCCAGGGGTTCACCCCTCCACTTT

v_gene: TRBV13
len: 15
j_gene: TRBJ2-7
d_gene: TRBD2
abundance: few
CDR3aa: CASSPGLAAPYEQYF
CDR3nt: TGTGCCAGCAGCCCCGGACTAGCGGCGCCCTACGAGCAGTACTTC

v_gene: TRBV19
len: 18
j_gene: TRBJ2-6
d_gene: TRBD1
abundance: NA
CDR3aa: CASSLLTGSSSGANVLTF
CDR3nt: TGTGCCAGTAGTCTTTTGACAGGGTCCAGCTCTGGGGCCAACGTCCTGACTTTC

v_gene: TRBV10-3
len: 16
j_gene: TRBJ1-3
d_gene: NA
abundance: NA
CDR3aa: CAISDLRQNSGNTIYF
CDR3nt: TGTGCCATCAGTGACCTGCGGCAGAACTCTGGAAACACCATATATTTT

v_gene: TRBV14
len: 14
j_gene: TRBJ2-3
d_gene: NA
abundance: few
CDR3aa: CASSPGASTDTQYF
CDR3nt: TGTGCCAGCAGCCCGGGAGCTAGCACAGATACGCAGTATTTT

v_gene: TRBV5-6
len: 16
j_gene: TRBJ2-7
d_gene: NA
abundance: NA
CDR3aa: CASSLSGGIPSREQYF
CDR3nt: TGTGCCAGCAGCTTGTCAGGAGGGATCCCCTCTCGCGAGCAGTACTTC

v_gene: TRBV6-6
len: 13
j_gene: TRBJ1-5
d_gene: NA
abundance: NA
CDR3aa: CASSYGQNQPQHF
CDR3nt: TGTGCCAGCAGTTACGGACAGAATCAGCCCCAGCATTTT

v_gene: TRBV12-5
len: 13
j_gene: TRBJ1-5
d_gene: NA
abundance: few
CDR3aa: CASGLVGAQPQHF
CDR3nt: TGTGCTAGTGGTTTGGTTGGGGCCCAGCCCCAGCATTTT

v_gene: TRBV7-2
len: 13
j_gene: TRBJ2-1
d_gene: NA
abundance: NA
CDR3aa: CASSFHRKNEQFF
CDR3nt: TGTGCCAGCAGCTTTCACAGGAAGAATGAGCAGTTCTTC

v_gene: TRBV5-4
len: 12
j_gene: TRBJ1-2
d_gene: NA
abundance: NA
CDR3aa: CASSFGDYGYTF
CDR3nt: TGTGCCAGCAGCTTCGGTGATTATGGCTACACCTTC

v_gene: TRBV9
len: 15
j_gene: TRBJ2-5
d_gene: TRBD2
abundance: NA
CDR3aa: CASSVGLGLGETQYF
CDR3nt: TGTGCCAGCAGCGTAGGGTTAGGACTAGGCGAGACCCAGTACTTC

v_gene: TRBV7-8
len: 13
j_gene: TRBJ2-5
d_gene: TRBD2
abundance: few
CDR3aa: CASSEAGAETQYF
CDR3nt: TGTGCCAGCAGCGAAGCGGGGGCTGAGACCCAGTACTTC

v_gene: TRBV27
len: 13
j_gene: TRBJ1-4
d_gene: NA
abundance: NA
CDR3aa: CASSFRKNEKLFF
CDR3nt: TGTGCCAGCAGTTTCAGAAAAAATGAAAAACTGTTTTTT

v_gene: TRBV9
len: 15
j_gene: TRBJ1-3
d_gene: NA
abundance: NA
CDR3aa: CASSGLQGTGNTIYF
CDR3nt: TGTGCCAGCAGCGGATTACAGGGAACTGGAAACACCATATATTTT

v_gene: TRBV5-1
len: 16
j_gene: TRBJ1-4
d_gene: NA
abundance: NA
CDR3aa: CASSLATGYSNEKLFF
CDR3nt: TGCGCCAGCAGCTTGGCGACAGGCTATTCTAATGAAAAACTGTTTTTT

v_gene: TRBV6-6
len: 11
j_gene: TRBJ1-1
d_gene: NA
abundance: NA
CDR3aa: CASSIHTEAFF
CDR3nt: TGTGCCAGCAGCATCCACACTGAAGCTTTCTTT

v_gene: TRBV4-1
len: 16
j_gene: TRBJ2-5
d_gene: TRBD2
abundance: NA
CDR3aa: CASSQVLAGGQETQYF
CDR3nt: TGCGCCAGCAGCCAAGTCCTAGCGGGAGGCCAAGAGACCCAGTACTTC

v_gene: TRBV28
len: 15
j_gene: TRBJ2-1
d_gene: TRBD2
abundance: NA
CDR3aa: CASSLGGSSYNEQFF
CDR3nt: TGTGCCAGCAGTTTGGGCGGGAGCTCCTACAATGAGCAGTTCTTC

v_gene: TRBV30
len: 11
j_gene: TRBJ2-7
d_gene: NA
abundance: NA
CDR3aa: CAWSYSYEQYF
CDR3nt: TGTGCCTGGAGCTACAGCTACGAGCAGTACTTC

v_gene: TRBV5-1
len: 14
j_gene: TRBJ2-7
d_gene: TRBD2
abundance: NA
CDR3aa: CASSKTSGAYEQYF
CDR3nt: TGCGCCAGCAGTAAGACTAGCGGGGCCTACGAGCAGTACTTC

v_gene: TRBV7-9
len: 13
j_gene: TRBJ1-4
d_gene: NA
abundance: NA
CDR3aa: CASSLSLGEKLFF
CDR3nt: TGTGCCAGCAGCTTATCTCTCGGGGAAAAACTGTTTTTT

v_gene: TRBV28
len: 11
j_gene: TRBJ2-1
d_gene: NA
abundance: NA
CDR3aa: CASSPFNEQFF
CDR3nt: TGTGCCAGCAGCCCTTTCAATGAGCAGTTCTTC

v_gene: TRBV5-1
len: 15
j_gene: TRBJ1-1
d_gene: TRBD1
abundance: NA
CDR3aa: CASSFGTGMNTEAFF
CDR3nt: TGCGCCAGCAGCTTCGGGACAGGGATGAACACTGAAGCTTTCTTT

v_gene: TRBV4-1
len: 15
j_gene: TRBJ2-7
d_gene: TRBD1
abundance: NA
CDR3aa: CASSQARTGGYEQYF
CDR3nt: TGCGCCAGCAGCCAAGCGCGGACAGGGGGTTACGAGCAGTACTTC

v_gene: TRBV29-1
len: 15
j_gene: TRBJ2-6
d_gene: NA
abundance: NA
CDR3aa: CSVGGRLSGANVLTF
CDR3nt: TGCAGCGTTGGCGGTCGGCTCTCTGGGGCCAACGTCCTGACTTTC

v_gene: TRBV18
len: 16
j_gene: TRBJ1-1
d_gene: NA
abundance: NA
CDR3aa: CASSPAQYSMNTEAFF
CDR3nt: TGTGCCAGCTCACCGGCCCAATATTCGATGAACACTGAAGCTTTCTTT